The 25 T cell receptor beta chains below were found in one sample sequenced in a study of T cells in Graves' hyperthyroidism and ophthalmopathy. Amplification targeted TCR beta CDR3 regions from RNA transcripts. HTBI primers were used for first-round RT-PCR of the TCR CDR3. TCRdb reprocessed the multiplex PCR reads via MiXCR and lists one record per CDR3 protein. The sample lists 450,000 to 650,000 distinct CDR3 sequences, over 12% occurring once. Sample: blood. The receptors here all came from a woman between 18 and 29 years old with Graves' ophthalmopathy.

The chain links TRBV5-1 to TRBJ1-4, with D uncertain. The V end was cut by 0 bases, the J end by 5 bases, with 11 bases between. CDR3 length: 15 amino acids. Germline lookup yields CDR1 SGHRS and CDR2 YFSETQ. The CDR3 nucleotides read TGCGCCAGCAGCTTGGAGTCGAACTCCAATGAAAAACTGTTTTTT. Translated, it gives CASSLESNSNEKLFF.

The rearrangement links TRBV20-1 to TRBJ2-1; 7 bases fit TRBD2. This CDR3 has 14 amino acids. Germline trimming cut 6 bases from V and 0 bases from J; bases unmatched to any gene: 5. Germline V CDR1 and CDR2: DFQATT, SNEGSKA (reference sequence). The CDR3 bases are TGCAGTGCCGGACGGGGGGACTCCTACAATGAGCAGTTCTTC. This gives the protein CSAGRGDSYNEQFF.

In this sample, this clonotype turned up many times. The chain employs TRBV5-5 and TRBJ1-1, with 7 positions matching TRBD1. The CDR3 spans 15 residues. From germline, CDR1 is SGHKS and CDR2 YYEKEE (reference sequence). V dropped 4 bases and J dropped 2; count of bases not matched to a gene: 8. The CDR3 DNA reads as TGTGCCAGCAGCAGAGAGGGACAGCCAAACACTGAAGCTTTCTTT. This encodes CASSREGQPNTEAFF.

In this sample, this clonotype turned up many times. The V call is TRBV28, the J call TRBJ1-5; D is possibly TRBD1 (5 bases). From germline, CDR1 is MDHEN and CDR2 SYDVKM. V shed 3 bases and J shed 0 bases, with 21 bases lying between them. The CDR3 runs to 19 residues. CDR3 residues: CASSLYDSRGRGSNQPQHF. The DNA for the CDR3 is TGTGCCAGCAGTTTGTATGATTCTCGGGGCCGGGGTAGCAATCAGCCCCAGCATTTT.

This clonotype was counted many times. J is TRBJ2-3 and V is TRBV5-5; D perhaps matches TRBD2 (6 bases). The germline V gene has CDR1 SGHKS and CDR2 YYEKEE (reference sequence). V dropped 0 bases and J dropped 6 bases, with 20 bases sitting between them. The length of the CDR3 is 17 residues. DNA for the CDR3: TGTGCCAGCAGCTTGGTCGGGGGACCGGCCGCCGGTGATACGCAGTATTTT. Its translation: CASSLVGGPAAGDTQYF.

This rearrangement joins TRBV4-1 to TRBJ1-2; possible D gene TRBD1, 6 bases. Looked up from germline, CDR1 is MGHRA and CDR2 is YSYEKL. This CDR3 is 16 amino acids long. The ends were cut back, 4 bases at V and 2 bases at J, with 17 bases in the middle. CDR3: CASSPRSAGANYGYTF. DNA for the CDR3: TGCGCCAGCAGCCCAAGGTCGGCGGGGGCCAACTATGGCTACACCTTC.

This clonotype was seen repeatedly, ten times or more. The V gene is TRBV30, the J gene TRBJ1-1; possible D gene TRBD1, 5 bases. Germline assignment: CDR1 GTSNPN and CDR2 SVGIG (reference sequence). Trimming took 2 bases from V and 1 from J, leaving 8 bases between them. The CDR3 has 13 residues. This CDR3 reads CAWSWGENTEAFF. Here the CDR3 DNA reads TGTGCCTGGAGTTGGGGGGAGAACACTGAAGCTTTCTTT.

This clonotype was detected ten times or more. This chain uses TRBV7-2 with TRBJ2-1; a possible D gene is TRBD2 (7 bases). The CDR3 runs 14 residues. CDR1 SGHTA and CDR2 FQGNSA come from the germline V gene. V lost 0 bases and J lost 12, with 15 bases in between. CDR3 in DNA: TGTGCCAGCAGCTTAGCTGGGGGGGGCGTTGGGCAGTTCTTC. Its protein is CASSLAGGGVGQFF. The variable domain in full, with the rest retrieved from reference TRBV7-2 and TRBJ2-1, is GAGVSQSPSNKVTEKGKDVELRCDPISGHTALYWYRQSLGQGLEFLIYFQGNSAPDKSGLPSDRFSAERTGGSVSTLTIQRTQQEDSAVYLCASSLAGGGVGQFFGPGTRLTVL.

The J gene is TRBJ2-2, the V gene TRBV6-2 or TRBV6-3; no firm D call. The CDR3 is made up of 14 amino acids. Germline loops: CDR1 MNHEY, CDR2 SVGEGT. V was pared by 10 bases and J by 5 bases, with 17 bases between. The CDR3 loop reads CAIKPITATGELFF. The CDR3 DNA reads TGTGCCATCAAGCCCATCACGGCGACCGGGGAGCTGTTTTTT.

This clonotype was recorded many times. The chain links TRBV11-3 to TRBJ2-1; 8 nucleotides agree with TRBD2. The CDR3 is 15 residues long. Trimming cost V 2 bases and J 5 bases; bases outside gene matches: 5. CDR1 is SGHNT and CDR2 is YENEEA in the germline V gene. CDR3 sequence: CASSLPGLGDNEQFF. CDR3 DNA sequence: TGTGCCAGCAGCTTACCGGGACTAGGTGACAATGAGCAGTTCTTC.

In this sample, this clonotype turned up a few times. The chain employs TRBV19 and TRBJ2-7; 7 bases are shared with TRBD1. The CDR3 loop spans 16 amino acids. Germline assignment: CDR1 LNHDA and CDR2 SQIVND (reference sequence). V was pared by 6 bases and J by 0 bases, with 11 bases of the junction left unmatched. CDR3 sequence reads: CASSRALGDSSYEQYF. CDR3 DNA: TGTGCCAGTAGCCGAGCCTTAGGGGACAGCTCCTACGAGCAGTACTTC.

This clonotype was counted a few times. The chain has TRBV27 and TRBJ2-7, with 8 bases identical to TRBD2. CDR1 is MNHEY, CDR2 SMNVEV, per germline (reference sequence). With V trimmed by 2 bases and J by 3 bases, 24 bases remained unmatched. CDR3 length: 21 amino acids. CDR3 in DNA: TGTGCCAGCAGTTTACTCGTCCCTCGAACGGGGGGGCTAGCGATTTTCTACGAGCAGTACTTC. Translating gives CASSLLVPRTGGLAIFYEQYF.

This clonotype has only a few counts. V gene TRBV4-1 combines with J gene TRBJ2-4; D remains ambiguous. The CDR3 loop spans 18 amino acids. V dropped 0 bases and J dropped 0 bases, with 15 bases sitting between them. Germline CDR1 and CDR2: MGHRA and YSYEKL. The CDR3 sequence: CASSQDPRRILAKNIQYF. CDR3 nucleotide sequence: TGCGCCAGCAGCCAAGACCCCCGGCGGATCTTAGCCAAAAACATTCAGTACTTC.

This chain links TRBV6-5 with TRBJ2-2, with TRBD1 as a possible D gene (5 bases). The CDR3 consists of 13 residues. Trimming removed 8 bases at V and 1 base at J, with 8 bases between. Germline V gives CDR1 MNHEY, CDR2 SVGAGI. CDR3 sequence (DNA): TGTGCCAGCGAAACAGGGAACACCGGGGAGCTGTTTTTT. It is translated as CASETGNTGELFF.

This clonotype has a handful of counts. This chain links TRBV16 with TRBJ1-2; a possible D gene is TRBD1 (5 bases). The CDR3 runs 16 residues. Between the trimmed V and J ends, which lost 2 bases and 0 bases, there was a span of 13 bases. CDR1 is KGHSY, CDR2 FQNENV, per germline. Here the CDR3 DNA reads TGTGCCAGCAGCCAAGGGGACGGCTATTCTAACTATGGCTACACCTTC. Its translation: CASSQGDGYSNYGYTF.

This clonotype was detected ten times or more. CDR3 amino acids: CASSLDLRAGVYQETQYF. CDR3 sequence (DNA): TGTGCCAGCAGCTTAGATCTTAGGGCAGGGGTTTACCAAGAGACCCAGTACTTC. This sequence joins TRBV11-2 and TRBJ2-5, with a weak D call TRBD1 (6 bases). CDR1 is SGHAT and CDR2 is FQNNGV in the germline V gene. This CDR3 is 18 amino acids long. Between the trimmed V and J ends, which lost 0 bases and 0 bases, there was a span of 17 bases.

As to this clonotype: A much larger clone sits a single nucleotide away, making a read error possible. The J gene is TRBJ1-6, the V gene TRBV10-3; TRBD1 agrees at 7 bases. In germline, CDR1 is ENHRY, CDR2 SYGVKD. This CDR3 spans 14 amino acids. In nucleotides, the CDR3 is TGTGCCTCAAAACAGGGGTACGAAGATTCAACCCTCCACTTT. It translates to CASKQGYEDSTLHF.

The rearrangement uses TRBV4-3 and TRBJ2-1; perhaps TRBD2 as D (6 bases). This CDR3 spans 16 amino acids. V lost 4 bases and J 6 bases, leaving 19 bases between the germline ends. Germline V lookup: CDR1 LGHNA, CDR2 YSLEER. The CDR3 loop reads CASSPDRGRWGNEQFF. The CDR3 DNA sequence: TGCGCCAGCAGCCCTGACCGGGGGAGGTGGGGCAATGAGCAGTTCTTC.

The chain joins TRBV11-2 to TRBJ2-1, with TRBD2 identical over 8 bases. The CDR3 consists of 15 residues. Germline CDR1 SGHAT, CDR2 FQNNGV. J gave up 8 bases and V 2 bases, and 8 bases lay outside the gene matches. CDR3 loop: CASSLMSGSGDEQFF. CDR3 coding DNA: TGTGCCAGCAGCTTAATGAGCGGGAGTGGGGATGAGCAGTTCTTC. The full variable domain, its missing parts supplied by reference TRBV11-2 and TRBJ2-1, is EAGVAQSPRYKIIEKRQSVAFWCNPISGHATLYWYQQILGQGPKLLIQFQNNGVVDDSQLPKDRFSAERLKGVDSTLKIQPAKLEDSAVYLCASSLMSGSGDEQFFGPGTRLTVL.

This clonotype was detected a few times. The chain joins TRBV11-2 to TRBJ2-1; tentative D call: TRBD1 (5 bases). Germline V CDR1 and CDR2: SGHAT, FQNNGV. The CDR3 has 18 amino acids. V dropped 1 base and J dropped 10 bases, with 26 bases sitting between them. The CDR3: CASSLVSLMGLPVGEQFF. Written as DNA, the CDR3 is TGTGCCAGCAGCTTAGTATCCCTCATGGGGCTACCTGTCGGGGAGCAGTTCTTC.

This clonotype appeared many times. This chain joins TRBV28 and TRBJ2-1, with 11 bases lining up with TRBD2. CDR3 length equals 16 residues. J lost 3 bases, V lost 2 bases, and 3 bases had no gene match. Germline assignment: CDR1 MDHEN and CDR2 SYDVKM. This CDR3 is CASSLPTSGNYNEQFF. In nucleotides, the CDR3 is TGTGCCAGCAGTTTACCGACTAGCGGGAACTACAATGAGCAGTTCTTC.

This clonotype was counted many times. The rearrangement links TRBV6-2 or TRBV6-3 to TRBJ1-5, with D possibly matching TRBD1 (6 bases). The germline V gene has CDR1 MNHEY and CDR2 SVGEGT. The CDR3 totals 20 residues. V gave up 0 bases and J gave up 9 bases, with 30 bases separating them. The CDR3 protein is CASSYSTVGTGADDRWPQHF. In nucleotides, the CDR3 is TGTGCCAGCAGTTACTCGACTGTCGGGACGGGGGCGGATGACAGATGGCCCCAGCATTTT.

The sample holds a few counts of this clonotype. This chain joins TRBV6-1 and TRBJ2-1; 7 nucleotides agree with TRBD2. This CDR3 has 14 residues. Trimming took 6 bases from V and 6 from J; bases not matched to a gene: 8. In germline, CDR1 is MNHNS, CDR2 SASEGT. The CDR3 here is CASSFSGRCNEQFF. In nucleotides, the CDR3 is TGTGCCAGCAGCTTTAGCGGGCGATGCAATGAGCAGTTCTTC.

The chain employs TRBV28 and TRBJ2-6; 12 bases map to TRBD1. Looked up from germline, CDR1 is MDHEN and CDR2 is SYDVKM. Trimming cost V 4 bases and J 0 bases; bases outside gene matches: 13. CDR3 size: 21 residues. For the CDR3, the DNA is TGTGCCAGCAGTTCAGCCGGGACAGGGGGCTCATCCCTCTCTGGGGCCAACGTCCTGACTTTC. Residues: CASSSAGTGGSSLSGANVLTF.

Many counts were recorded for this clonotype. This chain connects TRBV7-2 to TRBJ2-7; D possibly corresponds to TRBD1 (5 bases). The ends were cut back, 1 base at V and 8 bases at J, with 9 bases in the middle. CDR3 length: 12 residues. Germline values: CDR1 SGHTA, CDR2 FQGNSA. CDR3 nucleotide sequence: TGTGCCAGCAGCTTAGAATCAGGGAAGCAGTACTTC. Amino acid sequence: CASSLESGKQYF.